A single sample is the source of the 32 T cell receptor beta chains below, sequenced in a study of cytomegalovirus exposure and HLA in healthy donors. PCR involved 60 Vbeta and 13 Jbeta primers. Produced via immunoSEQ multiplex PCR; TCRdb's table is partial and in-frame only. This table holds 160,000 or so clones, under 90% found once. The specimen was PBMCs. Every receptor here comes from a man between 18 and 35 years old in good health and CMV-seronegative.

The chain recombines TRBV30 with TRBJ1-2; D gene ambiguous. Germline values: CDR1 GTSNPN, CDR2 SVGIG (reference sequence). V lost 2 bases to trimming and J lost 3 bases, with 7 bases between them. CDR3 length: 12 residues. CDR3 sequence (DNA): TGTGCCTGGAGTTGGGCTGACTATGGCTACACCTTC. It specifies CAWSWADYGYTF.

The chain joins TRBV7-9 to TRBJ2-3; D is undetermined. Deletions cut 4 bases from V and 5 bases from J, with 10 bases between. CDR3 size: 13 residues. CDR1 is SEHNR and CDR2 is FQNEAQ in the germline V gene (reference sequence). CDR3 DNA: TGTGCCAGCAGCTCCTCGGTTCTAGATACGCAGTATTTT. This encodes CASSSSVLDTQYF.

This sequence joins TRBV28 and TRBJ1-3; possible D gene TRBD1, 6 bases. V was shortened by 6 bases and J by 0 bases, with 18 bases between the two germline ends. The CDR3 loop spans 17 amino acids. The germline gives CDR1 MDHEN, CDR2 SYDVKM. The CDR3 sequence: CASSIGFGGGSGNTIYF. In DNA, the CDR3 is TGTGCCAGCAGCATAGGGTTTGGGGGCGGCTCTGGAAACACCATATATTTT.

V is TRBV25-1 and J is TRBJ2-2; TRBD2 might be the D (7 bases). Germline V gene lookup returns CDR1 MGHDK and CDR2 SYGVNS. The CDR3 is 15 residues long. V lost 6 bases, J lost 5 bases, and 16 bases lay in between. The chain's CDR3 is CASRPERGGTGELFF. As DNA, the CDR3 is TGTGCCAGCAGGCCGGAGAGGGGGGGGACCGGGGAGCTGTTTTTT.

The chain combines TRBV29-1 with TRBJ2-5; D gene uncertain. V was pared by 8 bases and J by 1 base, with 8 bases between. The germline gives CDR1 SQVTM, CDR2 ANQGSEA. The CDR3 is 11 amino acids. DNA of the CDR3: TGCAGCCCCCAGGTCCAAGAGACCCAGTACTTC. Translating gives CSPQVQETQYF.

This clone was seen a single time. The chain has TRBV4-2 and TRBJ2-6; D perhaps matches TRBD2 (5 bases). From germline, CDR1 is LGHNA and CDR2 YNFKEQ. This CDR3 contains 18 residues. V was shortened by 3 bases and J by 3 bases, with 18 bases between the two germline ends. The CDR3 DNA reads as TGTGCCAGCAGCCATCGCCTTGCCGGGGAGAGTGGGGCCAACGTCCTGACTTTC. The encoded protein is CASSHRLAGESGANVLTF.

This clone was picked up a small number of times. V is TRBV28 and J is TRBJ1-5; D remains ambiguous. This CDR3 has 15 amino acids. Germline V CDR1 and CDR2: MDHEN, SYDVKM. Trimming left V 4 bases short and J 0 bases short, with 10 bases between. This CDR3 is CASSSHSYSNQPQHF. Here the CDR3 DNA reads TGTGCCAGCAGTTCCCACAGTTATAGCAATCAGCCCCAGCATTTT.

The chain joins TRBV29-1 to TRBJ2-4; D gene ambiguous. Germline CDR1 SQVTM, CDR2 ANQGSEA. The V and J ends lost 7 bases and 4 bases respectively, with 26 bases between them. The CDR3 is made up of 17 amino acids. The CDR3 coding sequence is TGCAGCGCCTCGCGGCATTCAGACCTCCAAGCAAAAAACATTCAGTACTTC. This translates into CSASRHSDLQAKNIQYF. The whole variable domain, remainder taken from reference TRBV29-1 and TRBJ2-4, is SAVISQKPSRDICQRGTSLTIQCQVDSQVTMMFWYRQQPGQSLTLIATANQGSEATYESGFVIDKFPISRPNLTFSTLTVSNMSPEDSSIYLCSASRHSDLQAKNIQYFGAGTRLSVL.

The V and J genes are TRBV28 and TRBJ2-7, with 8 bases fitting TRBD2. The V gene end was trimmed by 5 bases and the J gene end by 7 bases; junction bases not matched to a gene: 13. The CDR3 sequence is 15 residues long. Germline V lookup: CDR1 MDHEN, CDR2 SYDVKM. CDR3 in amino acids: CASSPLGRALGEQYF. CDR3 coding DNA: TGTGCCAGCAGTCCCCTCGGGAGGGCCCTTGGGGAGCAGTACTTC. The full variable domain, with the rest looked up from reference TRBV28 and TRBJ2-7, is DVKVTQSSRYLVKRTGEKVFLECVQDMDHENMFWYRQDPGLGLRLIYFSYDVKMKEKGDIPEGYSVSREKKERFSLILESASTNQTSMYLCASSPLGRALGEQYFGPGTRLTVT.

Comments on this clone: The identical CDR3 is also encoded by other nucleotide sequences in the sample. The V call is TRBV19, the J call TRBJ1-5; possibly TRBD1 for D (5 bases). Germline lookup yields CDR1 LNHDA and CDR2 SQIVND (reference sequence). CDR3 length equals 15 residues. Trimming stripped 3 bases from V and 6 bases from J, with 15 bases between. The DNA for the CDR3 is TGTGCCAGTAGTATCGTGGGTCAGGGCGGTCAGCCCCAGCATTTT. This sequence encodes CASSIVGQGGQPQHF. The complete variable domain, with remaining parts taken from reference TRBV19 and TRBJ1-5, reads DGGITQSPKYLFRKEGQNVTLSCEQNLNHDAMYWYRQDPGQGLRLIYYSQIVNDFQKGDIAEGYSVSREKKESFPLTVTSAQKNPTAFYLCASSIVGQGGQPQHFGDGTRLSIL.

The chain couples TRBV10-3 to TRBJ2-3; 9 nucleotides match TRBD2. V shed 10 bases, J shed 8 bases, and the junction held 10 bases outside the gene matches. The CDR3 extends over 13 amino acids. CDR1 and CDR2 from the germline V gene are ENHRY and SYGVKD. The CDR3 coding sequence is TGTGCCACCTGGTTTAGCGGGAGAGGTACGCAGTATTTT. Protein product: CATWFSGRGTQYF.

The chain's CDR3 is CASSPQGGGGLNTEAFF. CDR3 bases: TGCGCCAGCAGCCCCCAAGGGGGGGGAGGTCTGAACACTGAAGCTTTCTTT. The rearrangement links TRBV4-1 to TRBJ1-1; D might be TRBD1 (6 bases). V was trimmed by 4 bases and J by 0 bases, leaving 18 bases between them. The germline gives CDR1 MGHRA, CDR2 YSYEKL. The CDR3 runs 17 residues.

V and J are TRBV19 and TRBJ1-3; no clear D. Germline CDR1 reads LNHDA; CDR2 reads SQIVND (reference sequence). V lost 3 bases, J lost 2 bases, and 14 bases lay in between. This CDR3 region has 16 residues. CDR3 DNA: TGTGCCAGTAGTATGACCCCAGGTGTGGCTGGAAACACCATATATTTT. It yields the protein CASSMTPGVAGNTIYF.

The V gene is TRBV5-4, the J gene TRBJ2-7; 9 bases agree with TRBD2. Trimming at V came to 4 bases and at J to 0 bases, leaving 5 bases not matched to a gene. The CDR3 runs to 15 residues. Germline CDR1 reads SGHNT; CDR2 reads YYREEE (reference sequence). For the CDR3, the DNA is TGTGCCAGCAGCGCAGAGCGGGAGGCCTCCTACGAGCAGTACTTC. Its translation is CASSAEREASYEQYF.

The rearrangement joins TRBV28 to TRBJ1-5, with D perhaps matching TRBD1 (5 bases). The germline gives CDR1 MDHEN, CDR2 SYDVKM. Between the trimmed V and J ends, which lost 6 bases and 5 bases, there was a span of 17 bases. The CDR3 spans 15 residues. CDR3 sequence reads: CASSRLWKGDQPQHF. The DNA for the CDR3 is TGTGCCAGCAGCCGCCTTTGGAAAGGGGATCAGCCCCAGCATTTT.

The table lists this clone with a count of one. The rearrangement links TRBV2 to TRBJ1-5; D is ambiguous. The ends were cut back, 4 bases at V and 4 bases at J, with 11 bases in the middle. Germline lookup yields CDR1 SNHLY and CDR2 FYNNEI. The CDR3 sequence is 14 residues long. The CDR3 nucleotides are TGTGCCAGCAGTGGGTCCAGGAAAAATCAGCCCCAGCATTTT. This encodes CASSGSRKNQPQHF. Variable domain in full (rest from reference TRBV2 and TRBJ1-5): EPEVTQTPSHQVTQMGQEVILRCVPISNHLYFYWYRQILGQKVEFLVSFYNNEISEKSEIFDDQFSVERPDGSNFTLKIRSTKLEDSAMYFCASSGSRKNQPQHFGDGTRLSIL.

The DNA of the CDR3 is TGTGCCAGCAGGGGGAGACAGGAGGACAACTACGAGCAGTACTTC. Translated, it gives CASRGRQEDNYEQYF. The V gene is TRBV28, the J gene TRBJ2-7; D perhaps matches TRBD1 (6 bases). There are 15 residues in the CDR3. Germline loops: CDR1 MDHEN, CDR2 SYDVKM. The V and J ends lost 6 bases and 3 bases respectively, with 18 bases between them.

The chain employs TRBV5-1 and TRBJ1-3; 8 nucleotides align to TRBD1. CDR3 length: 19 amino acids. The germline gives CDR1 SGHRS, CDR2 YFSETQ. The V segment lost 1 base and the J segment 4 bases; nucleotides outside the gene matches: 16. In DNA, the CDR3 is TGCGCCAGCAGCTTGAGAGGACAGGGCTACGGGGGCTACGGAAACACCATATATTTT. This gives the protein CASSLRGQGYGGYGNTIYF.

V and J are TRBV19 and TRBJ2-7, with D unresolved. Trimming pared 5 bases from V and 2 bases from J, leaving 4 bases between. This CDR3 has 11 amino acids. Germline values: CDR1 LNHDA, CDR2 SQIVND (reference sequence). The CDR3 reads CASSDTYEQYF. CDR3 coding DNA: TGTGCCAGTAGTGACACCTACGAGCAGTACTTC.

This chain's CDR3 is CASRERGGEAFF. The CDR3 bases are TGTGCCAGCAGGGAGCGGGGGGGTGAAGCTTTCTTT. The chain couples TRBV28 to TRBJ1-1; possibly TRBD1 for D (5 bases). The V gene's germline CDR1 is MDHEN and CDR2 SYDVKM. The length of the CDR3 is 12 residues. Trimming took off 6 bases at V and 7 bases at J, with 12 bases between the two ends.

This clone was seen a few times. The CDR3 sequence is CASSPPSGGRGTQYF. CDR3 sequence (DNA): TGTGCCAGCAGCCCCCCTAGCGGGGGGAGGGGTACGCAGTATTTT. The chain couples TRBV7-9 to TRBJ2-3, with 11 bases identical to TRBD2. The V segment lost 5 bases and the J segment 8 bases; nucleotides outside the gene matches: 9. CDR3 length: 15 residues. Germline assignment: CDR1 SEHNR and CDR2 FQNEAQ (reference sequence).

V usage is TRBV5-4 and J usage is TRBJ1-2; TRBD1 agrees at 8 bases. Losses at the gene ends were 4 bases for V and 8 bases for J; bases not matched to a gene: 7. The germline V gene has CDR1 SGHNT and CDR2 YYREEE (reference sequence). There are 13 residues in the CDR3. The DNA for the CDR3 is TGTGCCAGCAGCCCGGACAGGGAACGAGGCTACACCTTC. Residues: CASSPDRERGYTF.

The V call is TRBV7-8, the J call TRBJ2-7; 7 bases are shared with TRBD1. This CDR3 contains 15 residues. Trimming took 4 bases from V and 0 from J; bases not matched to a gene: 6. Germline values: CDR1 SGHVS, CDR2 FQNEAQ. CDR3 in DNA: TGTGCCAGCAGCTCCGAATGGGACAGCTCCTACGAGCAGTACTTC. This codes for CASSSEWDSSYEQYF. The full variable domain, completed using reference TRBV7-8 and TRBJ2-7, is GAGVSQSPRYKVAKRGQDVALRCDPISGHVSLFWYQQALGQGPEFLTYFQNEAQLDKSGLPSDRFFAERPEGSVSTLKIQRTQQEDSAVYLCASSSEWDSSYEQYFGPGTRLTVT.

A remark on this clone: Germline is not matched at one junction end, which may reflect a read error. This chain links TRBV6-1 with TRBJ2-5, with D possibly matching TRBD1 (6 bases). The end of the DNA fits TRBJ2-7 better, so the J call may be wrong. The CDR3 runs to 14 residues. Germline CDR1 is MNHNS and CDR2 is SASEGT. CDR3 sequence: CASNEGGTRYEQYF. As DNA, the CDR3 is TGTGCCAGCAATGAAGGTGGGACAAGATACGAGCAGTACTTC.

V and J are TRBV6-5 and TRBJ2-2, with 14 bases that match TRBD2. Germline CDR1 and CDR2: MNHEY and SVGAGI. The CDR3 covers 16 residues. V lost 4 bases and J lost 6; bases outside the gene matches: 4. The CDR3 spells CASSSGTSGSPGELFF. CDR3 nucleotides: TGTGCCAGCAGTTCCGGGACTAGCGGGAGTCCCGGGGAGCTGTTTTTT.

The chain links TRBV7-9 to TRBJ1-3; D remains unclear. There are 15 residues in the CDR3. Per germline, CDR1 SEHNR and CDR2 FQNEAQ (reference sequence). V dropped 1 base and J dropped 0 bases, with 7 bases sitting between them. This CDR3 reads CASSLGSSSGNTIYF. DNA of the CDR3: TGTGCCAGCAGCTTAGGATCCAGCTCTGGAAACACCATATATTTT. Complete variable domain (other parts from reference TRBV7-9 and TRBJ1-3): DTGVSQNPRHKITKRGQNVTFRCDPISEHNRLYWYRQTLGQGPEFLTYFQNEAQLEKSRLLSDRFSAERPKGSFSTLEIQRTEQGDSAMYLCASSLGSSSGNTIYFGEGSWLTVV.

This chain links TRBV7-2 with TRBJ2-1, with 7 bases aligning to TRBD1. CDR1 and CDR2 from the germline V gene are SGHTA and FQGNSA. CDR3 length: 15 residues. Germline trimming cut 5 bases from V and 9 bases from J; bases unmatched to any gene: 13. The CDR3 reads CASSLRGQVGGEQFF. The CDR3 DNA follows: TGTGCCAGCAGCCTCCGAGGACAGGTTGGAGGTGAGCAGTTCTTC.

The chain carries TRBV6-5 and TRBJ2-5, with a weak D call TRBD2 (5 bases). The germline V gene encodes CDR1 MNHEY and CDR2 SVGAGI. This CDR3 spans 16 amino acids. Trimming stripped 0 bases from V and 1 base from J, with 12 bases between. CDR3 protein: CASSYSGLGRQETQYF. The CDR3 nucleotides are TGTGCCAGCAGTTACTCCGGACTGGGCCGCCAAGAGACCCAGTACTTC.

This chain's CDR3 is CASSLSETGELFF. Written as DNA, the CDR3 is TGTGCCAGCAGTTTAAGTGAGACCGGGGAGCTGTTTTTT. The V and J genes are TRBV27 and TRBJ2-2; unclear D gene. The CDR3 has 13 amino acids. In germline, CDR1 is MNHEY, CDR2 SMNVEV (reference sequence). V lost 2 bases and J lost 5, with 6 bases in between.

The chain recombines TRBV4-2 with TRBJ2-6; TRBD1 aligns across 10 bases. This CDR3 has 16 residues. Germline V gene sequence: CDR1 LGHNA, CDR2 YNFKEQ. The V segment lost 4 bases and the J segment 2 bases; nucleotides outside the gene matches: 2. CDR3 loop: CASSPGTGAGANVLTF. DNA of the CDR3: TGTGCCAGCAGCCCGGGGACAGGGGCTGGGGCCAACGTCCTGACTTTC.

The V gene is TRBV30, the J gene TRBJ2-3; TRBD2 matches 10 bases. CDR1 GTSNPN and CDR2 SVGIG come from the germline V gene (reference sequence). J gave up 6 bases and V 4 bases, and 4 bases lay outside the gene matches. This CDR3 is 13 amino acids long. The CDR3 region is CAWTSGGWDTQYF. The CDR3 nucleotides read TGTGCCTGGACTAGCGGGGGTTGGGATACGCAGTATTTT.

This clone was seen a handful of times. The chain joins TRBV30 to TRBJ1-1, with no clear D. Between the trimmed V and J ends, which lost 4 bases and 4 bases, there was a span of 16 bases. CDR3 length: 14 amino acids. Germline-derived CDR1 and CDR2 are GTSNPN and SVGIG (reference sequence). The CDR3 region has the DNA TGTGCCTGGACCGCCTCCGGAGGGAGCACTGAAGCTTTCTTT. Protein product: CAWTASGGSTEAFF.